One sample yielded the 25 T cell receptor beta chains listed below, sequenced in a study of cytomegalovirus exposure and HLA in healthy donors. It was with 60 Vbeta and 13 Jbeta primers that the PCR ran. The assay was immunoSEQ multiplex PCR, and TCRdb's table has in-frame clones only and misses some. The repertoire holds about 150,000 clones, 80% to 85% seen once, with more than 1.5% in the top ten. Sequencing input: PBMCs. The receptors shown here come from a man aged 18 to 30 in good health and CMV-seronegative.

J is TRBJ2-5 and V is TRBV28, with D possibly TRBD1 on 5 matching bases. V shed 4 bases and J shed 3 bases, with 18 bases lying between them. This CDR3 is built from 16 residues. CDR1 and CDR2 from the germline V gene are MDHEN and SYDVKM. This chain's CDR3 is CASSSPFQAGKETQYF. CDR3 coding DNA: TGTGCCAGCAGTTCCCCTTTCCAGGCAGGGAAAGAGACCCAGTACTTC.

The rearrangement links TRBV27 to TRBJ1-5; D gene ambiguous. The CDR3 is 12 amino acids. V was pared by 5 bases and J by 7 bases, with 9 bases between. Germline CDR1 is MNHEY and CDR2 is SMNVEV (reference sequence). Here the CDR3 reads CASSPLGQPQHF. The CDR3 DNA reads TGTGCCAGCAGTCCCCTCGGGCAGCCCCAGCATTTT.

This sequence joins TRBV5-5 and TRBJ1-1; 10 bases align to TRBD1. The germline gives CDR1 SGHKS, CDR2 YYEKEE (reference sequence). CDR3 length: 17 residues. J lost 4 bases, V lost 4 bases, and 13 bases had no gene match. CDR3: CASSMTGGGWSGTEAFF. The CDR3 bases are TGTGCCAGCAGCATGACAGGGGGCGGTTGGAGTGGCACTGAAGCTTTCTTT.

This clone was counted once. The V and J genes are TRBV11-2 and TRBJ2-5, with 7 bases aligning to TRBD2. After removal of 1 base from V and 2 bases from J, the junction contained 4 bases not matched to a gene. From germline, CDR1 is SGHAT and CDR2 FQNNGV. CDR3 length equals 15 residues. Here the CDR3 DNA reads TGTGCCAGCAGCTTAGCTAGCGGACCTCAAGAGACCCAGTACTTC. Residues: CASSLASGPQETQYF.

The chain couples TRBV5-6 to TRBJ1-1; tentatively, D is TRBD1 (5 bases). With 5 bases removed from V and 2 bases from J, the gap between germline ends came to 13 bases. CDR3 length: 14 amino acids. The germline gives CDR1 SGHDT, CDR2 YYEEEE. DNA for the CDR3: TGTGCCAGCAGTTTAGACAGAATTAACACTGAAGCTTTCTTT. Translating it yields CASSLDRINTEAFF.

V usage is TRBV12-5 and J usage is TRBJ2-7; TRBD2 is a possible D gene (6 bases). This CDR3 comprises 13 residues. The V and J ends lost 1 base and 6 bases respectively, with 10 bases between them. Germline V gene data show CDR1 as LGHNT and CDR2 as FRNRAP. The CDR3 loop is CASGLGGEAEQYF. CDR3 coding DNA: TGTGCTAGTGGTTTGGGGGGGGAGGCCGAGCAGTACTTC.

This rearrangement joins TRBV5-8 to TRBJ2-5; weak D call: TRBD1 (5 bases). Germline V gene lookup returns CDR1 SGHTS and CDR2 YDEGEE. V was clipped by 2 bases and J by 9 bases, with 11 bases between them. This CDR3 comprises 12 residues. The CDR3 DNA reads TGTGCCAGCAGCTTAGGGGATCAGGCCCAGTACTTC. Translating gives CASSLGDQAQYF.

The chain recombines TRBV6-5 with TRBJ2-5; TRBD2 might be the D (6 bases). V was clipped by 5 bases and J by 6 bases, with 16 bases between them. Germline CDR1 is MNHEY and CDR2 is SVGAGI. This CDR3 contains 14 residues. The CDR3 protein is CASSILGREQTQYF. The CDR3 region has the DNA TGTGCCAGCAGTATCCTTGGGCGGGAACAGACCCAGTACTTC.

This chain uses TRBV28 with TRBJ2-3, with 7 positions matching TRBD2. CDR1 and CDR2 (germline): MDHEN, SYDVKM. With 2 bases clipped from V and 1 base from J, the junction kept 0 bases outside the gene matches. CDR3 length equals 14 residues. The CDR3 DNA sequence: TGTGCCAGCAGTTTAGCGGGAGGCACAGATACGCAGTATTTT. Translated: CASSLAGGTDTQYF. The full variable domain, completed using reference TRBV28 and TRBJ2-3, is DVKVTQSSRYLVKRTGEKVFLECVQDMDHENMFWYRQDPGLGLRLIYFSYDVKMKEKGDIPEGYSVSREKKERFSLILESASTNQTSMYLCASSLAGGTDTQYFGPGTRLTVL.

This clone was seen more than once but under ten times. This sequence joins TRBV18 and TRBJ2-6; 7 bases agree with TRBD1. The CDR3 covers 15 residues. Germline loops: CDR1 KGHSH, CDR2 LQKENI. With V trimmed by 3 bases and J by 2 bases, 1 base remained unmatched. The CDR3 DNA reads as TGTGCCAGCTCACCCGGACAGGCTGGGGCCAACGTCCTGACTTTC. Amino acid sequence: CASSPGQAGANVLTF.

This sequence joins TRBV5-5 and TRBJ2-7, with a weak D call TRBD1 (5 bases). The germline gives CDR1 SGHKS, CDR2 YYEKEE (reference sequence). This CDR3 comprises 17 residues. The ends were cut back, 3 bases at V and 0 bases at J, with 19 bases in the middle. Written as DNA, the CDR3 is TGTGCCAGCAGCTCCAACTTCCAGGGTAGGAGCTCCTACGAGCAGTACTTC. Its protein is CASSSNFQGRSSYEQYF.

The rearrangement joins TRBV19 to TRBJ1-1; tentatively, D is TRBD1 (6 bases). The V end lost 10 bases, the J end lost 4 bases, and 13 bases lay between the germline ends. CDR1 is LNHDA and CDR2 is SQIVND in the germline V gene (reference sequence). The CDR3 loop spans 12 amino acids. The chain's CDR3 is CATGQSFTEAFF. CDR3 coding DNA: TGTGCCACCGGACAGTCCTTCACTGAAGCTTTCTTT.

The chain couples TRBV19 to TRBJ1-3; no clear D. The CDR3 spans 15 residues. Germline V gives CDR1 LNHDA, CDR2 SQIVND (reference sequence). The V end was cut by 4 bases, the J end by 0 bases, with 10 bases between. The CDR3 here is CASSTRTISGNTIYF. Written as DNA, the CDR3 is TGTGCCAGTAGTACCCGTACAATCTCTGGAAACACCATATATTTT.

The genes are TRBV9 and TRBJ2-6, with 12 bases that match TRBD1. This CDR3 comprises 17 residues. Unmatched junction bases numbered 3, after V lost 3 bases and J lost 2 bases. Germline V gene sequence: CDR1 SGDLS, CDR2 YYNGEE. Here the CDR3 DNA reads TGTGCCAGCAGCGGGGACAGGGGGCGAGCTGGGGCCAACGTCCTGACTTTC. Translating it yields CASSGDRGRAGANVLTF.

V gene TRBV6-5 combines with J gene TRBJ2-7; a possible D gene is TRBD1 (6 bases). The CDR3 has 15 residues. Germline assignment: CDR1 MNHEY and CDR2 SVGAGI. Trimming left V 0 bases short and J 4 bases short, with 13 bases between. CDR3 bases: TGTGCCAGCAGTTACTCTAAGCTGGGGGCATACGAGCAGTACTTC. It yields the protein CASSYSKLGAYEQYF.

CDR3 nucleotides: TGTGCCAGCAGCGTAGGGCTAGCGGCGAACTACGAGCAGTACTTC. This gives the protein CASSVGLAANYEQYF. The chain carries TRBV9 and TRBJ2-7, with 7 positions matching TRBD2. This CDR3 spans 15 amino acids. Unmatched junction bases numbered 6, after V lost 0 bases and J lost 3 bases. Germline CDR1 reads SGDLS; CDR2 reads YYNGEE.

The CDR3 here is CASSRGRESGANVLTF. CDR3 DNA sequence: TGTGCCAGCAGCAGAGGACGGGAATCTGGGGCCAACGTCCTGACTTTC. This sequence joins TRBV5-4 and TRBJ2-6; a possible D gene is TRBD2 (5 bases). In germline, CDR1 is SGHNT, CDR2 YYREEE (reference sequence). V was clipped by 4 bases and J by 1 base, with 12 bases between them. The CDR3 totals 16 residues.

This clone was recorded only once. J is TRBJ2-3 and V is TRBV27; perhaps TRBD2 as D (6 bases). From germline, CDR1 is MNHEY and CDR2 SMNVEV (reference sequence). V gave up 5 bases and J gave up 10 bases, with 13 bases separating them. There are 12 residues in the CDR3. The DNA of the CDR3 is TGTGCCAGCAGTGCTAACTGGGACTCGCAGTATTTT. It specifies CASSANWDSQYF.

This clone was seen just once. The rearrangement links TRBV29-1 to TRBJ2-3; TRBD2 agrees at 8 bases. The CDR3 consists of 17 residues. Germline lookup yields CDR1 SQVTM and CDR2 ANQGSEA. V gave up 5 bases and J gave up 0 bases; unmatched junction bases: 13. The CDR3 reads CSVRSVQRESSTDTQYF. The CDR3 DNA sequence: TGCAGCGTTCGGTCAGTACAGCGGGAGAGCAGCACAGATACGCAGTATTTT.

The chain employs TRBV7-9 and TRBJ2-1, with D possibly matching TRBD2 (6 bases). The CDR3 totals 18 residues. Germline loops: CDR1 SEHNR, CDR2 FQNEAQ (reference sequence). Trimming pared 2 bases from V and 1 base from J, leaving 18 bases between. CDR3 region: CASSLPLGGRRSYNEQFF. The CDR3 nucleotides read TGTGCCAGCAGCTTACCACTTGGAGGGAGGAGGTCCTACAATGAGCAGTTCTTC.

V usage is TRBV5-1 and J usage is TRBJ2-2; D may be TRBD2 (6 bases). Per germline, CDR1 SGHRS and CDR2 YFSETQ. V was cut by 5 bases and J by 6 bases, with 17 bases left in between. The CDR3 has 15 amino acids. The CDR3 bases are TGCGCCAGCAGGCCGGGGGTAGTGGTCTCCGGGGAGCTGTTTTTT. Protein sequence: CASRPGVVVSGELFF.

The chain combines TRBV19 with TRBJ1-2, with D unresolved. This CDR3 contains 12 residues. Germline loops: CDR1 LNHDA, CDR2 SQIVND (reference sequence). Between the trimmed V and J ends, which lost 3 bases and 5 bases, there was a span of 7 bases. CDR3 protein: CASSIGQYGYTF. Here the CDR3 DNA reads TGTGCCAGTAGTATTGGGCAGTATGGCTACACCTTC.

The chain recombines TRBV10-3 with TRBJ2-1; D might be TRBD2 (7 bases). V gave up 4 bases and J gave up 8 bases, with 12 bases separating them. Germline CDR1 reads ENHRY; CDR2 reads SYGVKD. The CDR3 spans 13 residues. The CDR3 region is CAISGTGGDEQFF. As DNA, the CDR3 is TGTGCCATCAGTGGAACGGGGGGCGATGAGCAGTTCTTC.

This chain uses TRBV5-1 with TRBJ2-1; D is possibly TRBD1 (6 bases). Per the germline V gene, CDR1 is SGHRS and CDR2 is YFSETQ. The CDR3 is 15 residues long. V lost 4 bases to trimming and J lost 1 base, with 12 bases between them. Here the CDR3 reads CASSEGQGSYNEQFF. CDR3 nucleotide sequence: TGCGCCAGCAGCGAAGGGCAGGGGTCCTACAATGAGCAGTTCTTC.

The chain has TRBV7-2 and TRBJ2-3; D not certain. The CDR3 contains 17 residues. Trimming left V 2 bases short and J 0 bases short, with 15 bases between. The V gene's germline CDR1 is SGHTA and CDR2 FQGNSA. DNA for the CDR3: TGTGCCAGCAGCTTACGATGGCAGACAACTAGCACAGATACGCAGTATTTT. Translating gives CASSLRWQTTSTDTQYF.